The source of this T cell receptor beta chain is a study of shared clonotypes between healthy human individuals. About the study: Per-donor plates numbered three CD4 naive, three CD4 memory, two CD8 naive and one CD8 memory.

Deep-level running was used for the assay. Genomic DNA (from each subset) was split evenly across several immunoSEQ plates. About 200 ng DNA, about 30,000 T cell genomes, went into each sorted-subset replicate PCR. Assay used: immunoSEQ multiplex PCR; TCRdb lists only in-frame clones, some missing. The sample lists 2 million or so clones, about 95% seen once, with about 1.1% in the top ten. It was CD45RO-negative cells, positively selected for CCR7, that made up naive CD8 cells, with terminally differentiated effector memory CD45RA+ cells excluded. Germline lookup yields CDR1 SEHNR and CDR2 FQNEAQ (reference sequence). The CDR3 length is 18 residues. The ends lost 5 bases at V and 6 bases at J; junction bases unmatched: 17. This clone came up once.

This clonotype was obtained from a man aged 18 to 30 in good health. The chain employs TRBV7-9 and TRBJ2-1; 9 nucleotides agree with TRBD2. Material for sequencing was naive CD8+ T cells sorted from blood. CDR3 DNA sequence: TGTGCCAGCAGCGACCCCTCCCTTGCGGGAGGGGTGGGCAATGAGCAGTTCTTC. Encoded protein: CASSDPSLAGGVGNEQFF.